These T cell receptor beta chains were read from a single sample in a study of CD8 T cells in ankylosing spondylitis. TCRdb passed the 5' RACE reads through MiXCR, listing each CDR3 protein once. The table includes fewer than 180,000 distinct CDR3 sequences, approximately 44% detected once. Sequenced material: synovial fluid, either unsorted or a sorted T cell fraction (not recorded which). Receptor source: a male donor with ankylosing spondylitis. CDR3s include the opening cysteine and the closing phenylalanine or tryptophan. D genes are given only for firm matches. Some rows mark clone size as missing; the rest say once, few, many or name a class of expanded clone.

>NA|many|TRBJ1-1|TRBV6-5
TGTGCCAGCAGTTATGGCGCAGGGATGAACACTGAAGCTTTCTTT
CASSYGAGMNTEAFF
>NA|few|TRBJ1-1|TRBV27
TGTGCCAGCAGTTTTCTGACCGGGACGGATGAAGCTTTCTTT
CASSFLTGTDEAFF
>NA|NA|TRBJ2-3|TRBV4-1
TGCGCCAGCAGCTTCGCAGAAAGGGTTCTGGCAGATACGCAGTATTTT
CASSFAERVLADTQYF
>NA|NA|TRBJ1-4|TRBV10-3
TGTGCCATCAGTGCGGTAGGGAGGAATGAAAAACTGTTTTTT
CAISAVGRNEKLFF
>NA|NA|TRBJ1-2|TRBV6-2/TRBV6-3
TGTGCCAGCACCCCGGGGGTTACCAGCTCTAACTATGGCTACACCTTC
CASTPGVTSSNYGYTF
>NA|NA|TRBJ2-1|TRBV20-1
TGCAGTGCTAGAGGTTTGGACAGCCGCCGAAAAGGGGAGCAGTTCTTC
CSARGLDSRRKGEQFF
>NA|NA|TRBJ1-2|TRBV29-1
TGCAGCGCCGAGACAGGAGATAACTATGGCTACACCTTC
CSAETGDNYGYTF
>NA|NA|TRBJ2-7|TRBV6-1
TGTGCCAGCAGTGAATTGCACAGGTTCCACGAGCAGTACTTC
CASSELHRFHEQYF
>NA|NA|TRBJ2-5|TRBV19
TGTGCCAGTAGTCACAGGACAGTAAGTTTTGGGAAGACCCAGTACTTC
CASSHRTVSFGKTQYF
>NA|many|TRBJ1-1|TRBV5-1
TGCGCCAGCAAATCAGGCCTCGCGGACACTGAAGCTTTCTTT
CASKSGLADTEAFF
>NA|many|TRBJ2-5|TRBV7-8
TGTGCCAGCAGCCTCCTTGGAATAGGGGACATCCAAGAGACCCAGTACTTC
CASSLLGIGDIQETQYF
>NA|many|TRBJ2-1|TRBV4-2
TGTGCCAGCAGCCAAGCGCTGGACTCCTACAATGAGCAGTTCTTC
CASSQALDSYNEQFF
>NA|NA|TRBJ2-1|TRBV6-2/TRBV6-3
TGTGCCAGCAGTCTCGATACAGGGAGGACTGAGCAGTTCTTC
CASSLDTGRTEQFF
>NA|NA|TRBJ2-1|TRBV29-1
TGCAGCGTTGAAGATCCACTATTCAGCTCCTACAATGAGCAGTTCTTC
CSVEDPLFSSYNEQFF
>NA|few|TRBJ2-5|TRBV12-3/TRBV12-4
TGTGCCAGCAGTTTTACGGGCCTGAGAGGGGAGACCCAGTACTTC
CASSFTGLRGETQYF
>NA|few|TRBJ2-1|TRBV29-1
TGCAGCGTTGAAGAATACACCAGGGGTGCGTACAATGAGCAGTTCTTC
CSVEEYTRGAYNEQFF
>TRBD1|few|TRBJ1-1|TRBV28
TGTGCCAGCAGTTTATTCCGGACAGGGGCCGAAGCTTTCTTT
CASSLFRTGAEAFF
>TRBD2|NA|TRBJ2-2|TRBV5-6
TGTGCCAGCAGCCCAAGTCCGGGACTAGCGGGAGAAGGGGCCACCGGGGAGCTGTTTTTT
CASSPSPGLAGEGATGELFF
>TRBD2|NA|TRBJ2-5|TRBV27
TGTGCCAGCAGGCCTTCTAGCGGGATCGGGCAAGAGACCCAGTACTTC
CASRPSSGIGQETQYF
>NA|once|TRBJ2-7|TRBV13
TGTGCCAGCAGCTTAGCTCCCCCGGACCAACTAGCTATGGTAAGGGCCTACGAGCAGTACTTC
CASSLAPPDQLAMVRAYEQYF
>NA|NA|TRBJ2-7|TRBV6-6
TGTGCCAGCAGTCAAGTCATCTACGAGCAGTACTTC
CASSQVIYEQYF
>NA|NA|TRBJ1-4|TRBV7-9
TGTGCCAGCAGCTCCTCCTTTGAAAAACTGTTTTTT
CASSSSFEKLFF